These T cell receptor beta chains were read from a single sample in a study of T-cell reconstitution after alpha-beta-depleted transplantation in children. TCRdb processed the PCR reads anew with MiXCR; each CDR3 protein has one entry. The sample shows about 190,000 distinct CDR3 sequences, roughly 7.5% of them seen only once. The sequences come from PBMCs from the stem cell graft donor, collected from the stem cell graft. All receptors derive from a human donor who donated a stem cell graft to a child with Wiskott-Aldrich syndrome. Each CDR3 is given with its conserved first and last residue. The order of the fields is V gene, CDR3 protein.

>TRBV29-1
CSGRVWTGAGYNEQFF
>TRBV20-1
CSAPTDRVYEQYF
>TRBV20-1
CSARDPQGVSYNSPLHF
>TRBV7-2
CASSLGQGYGYTF
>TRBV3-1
CASSQWPLYEQYF
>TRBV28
CASSYGGFNEQYF
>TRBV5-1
CASSLAYRARELFF
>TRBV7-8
CASSSNRQGVGYGYTF
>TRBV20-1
CSARWARTVSNNEQFF
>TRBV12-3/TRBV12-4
CASRMSATNEKLFF
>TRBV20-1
CSASQSIGLAGDETQYF
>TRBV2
CASTDRAAKNIQYF
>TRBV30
CAWNPLYGALNTEAFF
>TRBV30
CAWSVRWGQSMNTEAFF
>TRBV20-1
CSARTDSDNEQFF
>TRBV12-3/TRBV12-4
CASSNRLDQPQHF
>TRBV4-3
CASSPRQARSYEQYF
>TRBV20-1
CSASPTGAGVAFF
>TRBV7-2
CASTFTGGNEKLFF
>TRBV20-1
CSAQQPTYEQYF
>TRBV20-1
CCASPMGTSFNNEQFF
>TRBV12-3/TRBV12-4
CASRIGTFNEKLFF
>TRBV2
CASVRGGGQRGNYGYTF
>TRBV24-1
CATSAATGGTEAFF
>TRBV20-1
CSARKADMNTEAFF
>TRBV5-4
CASRFDLGADNEQFF
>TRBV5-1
CASSLERIGGLVTEAFF
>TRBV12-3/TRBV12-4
CASTMLGYNEQFF
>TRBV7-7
CASSTLAGDTQYF
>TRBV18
CASSPLDQGPGEQYF
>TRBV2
CASSPSARELFF